Listed below are T cell receptor beta chains from one sample, sequenced in a study of T cells in Graves' hyperthyroidism and ophthalmopathy. One entry per CDR3 protein results from TCRdb running MiXCR on the multiplex PCR reads. The sample includes approximately 600,000 distinct CDR3 sequences, 20% to 25% of them seen just once. Sequenced input: blood. The receptor set was obtained from a man under 40 with Graves' ophthalmopathy. CDR3s include the opening cysteine and the closing phenylalanine or tryptophan. Each record gives: D gene, J gene, clone size, V gene, CDR3 protein, CDR3 DNA. D genes are given only for firm matches. Not every row has a clone size; where given, it reads once, few, many or a size class.

D: NA; J: TRBJ2-7; size: few; V: TRBV6-1; CDR3: CASKDSGGRSYEQYF; DNA: TGTGCCAGCAAGGATAGTGGGGGACGCTCCTACGAGCAGTACTTC
D: TRBD1; J: TRBJ2-6; size: NA; V: TRBV5-1; CDR3: CASSPEGGSISGANVLTF; DNA: TGCGCCAGCAGCCCTGAAGGGGGCTCCATCTCTGGGGCCAACGTCCTGACTTTC
D: NA; J: TRBJ2-7; size: NA; V: TRBV20-1; CDR3: CSADLGHSSYEQCF; DNA: TGCAGTGCCGACTTAGGGCACTCATCCTACGAGCAGTGCTTC
D: TRBD2; J: TRBJ2-5; size: few; V: TRBV7-2; CDR3: CASTLRGVETQYF; DNA: TGTGCCAGCACCCTCCGGGGGGTAGAGACCCAGTACTTC
D: TRBD2; J: TRBJ2-2; size: NA; V: TRBV20-1; CDR3: CSARTSGRSSGELFF; DNA: TGCAGTGCACGGACTAGCGGGAGATCCTCCGGGGAGCTGTTTTTT
D: NA; J: TRBJ1-5; size: NA; V: TRBV6-1; CDR3: CASSELIVEASNQPQHF; DNA: TGTGCCAGCAGTGAGCTAATTGTGGAGGCGAGCAATCAGCCCCAGCATTTT
D: TRBD2; J: TRBJ2-7; size: NA; V: TRBV7-8; CDR3: CAVAGGSSYEQYF; DNA: TGTGCCGTTGCGGGCGGGAGCTCCTACGAGCAGTACTTC
D: TRBD2; J: TRBJ2-3; size: NA; V: TRBV27; CDR3: CASSFRRIAGGPVDTQYF; DNA: TGTGCCAGCAGTTTTCGGAGAATAGCGGGAGGGCCGGTAGATACGCAGTATTTT
D: TRBD2; J: TRBJ2-5; size: many; V: TRBV30; CDR3: CAWSGDYLYQETQYF; DNA: TGTGCCTGGAGCGGGGACTACCTGTACCAAGAGACCCAGTACTTC
D: TRBD1; J: TRBJ2-5; size: few; V: TRBV30; CDR3: CAWKEGTGQETQYF; DNA: TGTGCCTGGAAGGAGGGGACAGGGCAAGAGACCCAGTACTTC
D: TRBD2; J: TRBJ2-1; size: few; V: TRBV7-8; CDR3: CASSLVVGLAGGNEQFF; DNA: TGTGCCAGCAGCTTAGTGGTAGGGCTAGCGGGAGGAAATGAGCAGTTCTTC
D: NA; J: TRBJ2-1; size: many; V: TRBV28; CDR3: CASSPRTGLNEQFF; DNA: TGTGCCAGCAGCCCACGCACAGGGCTCAATGAGCAGTTCTTC
D: NA; J: TRBJ2-1; size: many; V: TRBV7-9; CDR3: CASSQDYNEQFF; DNA: TGTGCCAGCAGCCAAGACTACAATGAGCAGTTCTTC
D: TRBD1; J: TRBJ2-7; size: many; V: TRBV7-2; CDR3: CASSLRDRGHEQYF; DNA: TGTGCCAGCAGCTTGCGTGACAGGGGCCACGAGCAGTACTTC
D: TRBD1; J: TRBJ1-2; size: many; V: TRBV29-1; CDR3: CSVWRDRPNYGYTF; DNA: TGCAGCGTGTGGCGGGACAGACCTAACTATGGCTACACCTTC
D: TRBD1; J: TRBJ2-7; size: few; V: TRBV7-9; CDR3: CASSTGQGHYEQYF; DNA: TGTGCCAGCAGCACGGGACAGGGTCACTACGAGCAGTACTTC
D: NA; J: TRBJ1-5; size: many; V: TRBV28; CDR3: CASSFAGRGNQPQHF; DNA: TGTGCCAGCAGTTTTGCAGGGCGGGGCAATCAGCCCCAGCATTTT
D: TRBD2; J: TRBJ2-1; size: NA; V: TRBV7-2; CDR3: CASSSGLAVTYNEQFF; DNA: TGTGCCAGCAGCTCGGGACTAGCGGTGACCTACAATGAGCAGTTCTTC
D: TRBD1; J: TRBJ2-5; size: NA; V: TRBV12-3/TRBV12-4; CDR3: CAGSQNIQGAGETQYF; DNA: TGTGCCGGCAGTCAAAATATACAGGGGGCCGGAGAGACCCAGTACTTC
D: TRBD2; J: TRBJ2-1; size: few; V: TRBV19; CDR3: CASSALAGAANEQFF; DNA: TGTGCCAGTAGTGCCCTAGCGGGAGCGGCCAATGAGCAGTTCTTC
D: NA; J: TRBJ2-2; size: NA; V: TRBV11-3; CDR3: CASSLDRSTGRTGELFF; DNA: TGTGCCAGCAGCTTAGACCGTTCGACAGGACGGACCGGGGAGCTGTTTTTT
D: TRBD1; J: TRBJ1-1; size: NA; V: TRBV12-3/TRBV12-4; CDR3: CASSLRDRVHTEAFF; DNA: TGTGCCAGCAGCCTCCGGGACAGGGTCCACACTGAAGCTTTCTTT
D: NA; J: TRBJ2-1; size: few; V: TRBV20-1; CDR3: CSARDLGASSYNEQFF; DNA: TGCAGTGCTAGAGATTTGGGGGCGAGCTCCTACAATGAGCAGTTCTTC
D: NA; J: TRBJ1-2; size: many; V: TRBV3-1; CDR3: CASSQGSVYGYTF; DNA: TGTGCCAGCAGCCAAGGTTCGGTCTATGGCTACACCTTC
D: NA; J: TRBJ1-1; size: many; V: TRBV6-2/TRBV6-3; CDR3: CASKEGRNTEAFF; DNA: TGTGCCAGCAAGGAGGGGCGGAACACTGAAGCTTTCTTT
D: NA; J: TRBJ1-4; size: many; V: TRBV12-3/TRBV12-4; CDR3: CASMGRREKLFF; DNA: TGTGCCAGCATGGGACGGCGAGAAAAACTGTTTTTT
D: NA; J: TRBJ1-5; size: few; V: TRBV20-1; CDR3: CSARELDGHQPQHF; DNA: TGCAGTGCTAGAGAACTGGACGGCCATCAGCCCCAGCATTTT
D: TRBD1; J: TRBJ2-3; size: NA; V: TRBV6-1; CDR3: CASSPDRVLTDTQYF; DNA: TGTGCCAGCAGCCCCGACAGGGTGTTGACAGATACGCAGTATTTT
D: TRBD1; J: TRBJ2-2; size: few; V: TRBV24-1; CDR3: CATSHSGQGNTGELFF; DNA: TGTGCCACCAGTCATTCGGGACAGGGGAACACCGGGGAGCTGTTTTTT
D: TRBD1; J: TRBJ2-7; size: NA; V: TRBV7-9; CDR3: CASSTLTGGNSYEQYF; DNA: TGTGCCAGCAGCACCCTGACAGGGGGCAACTCCTACGAGCAGTACTTC
D: TRBD2; J: TRBJ2-1; size: few; V: TRBV9; CDR3: CASSVATGAGGPPIYNEQFF; DNA: TGTGCCAGCAGCGTAGCTACGGGAGCGGGAGGGCCCCCGATCTACAATGAGCAGTTCTTC
D: NA; J: TRBJ2-5; size: many; V: TRBV5-8; CDR3: CASSFSRVRGETQYF; DNA: TGTGCCAGCAGCTTTAGTAGGGTCAGAGGGGAGACCCAGTACTTC
D: NA; J: TRBJ1-1; size: few; V: TRBV6-1; CDR3: CASNDSPMNTEAFF; DNA: TGTGCCAGCAACGACAGTCCCATGAACACTGAAGCTTTCTTT
D: TRBD1; J: TRBJ2-1; size: NA; V: TRBV9; CDR3: CASSGGTGVAYNEQFF; DNA: TGTGCCAGCAGCGGGGGGACAGGGGTCGCCTACAATGAGCAGTTCTTC
D: NA; J: TRBJ2-7; size: many; V: TRBV7-2; CDR3: CASSLARASSDSYEQYF; DNA: TGTGCCAGCAGCTTAGCCCGCGCCTCTAGCGACTCCTACGAGCAGTACTTC